The following is a T cell receptor beta chain sequence with its context. The sample originates from a study of T cell responses to AZD1222 COVID-19 vaccine. The protocol was immunoSEQ multiplex PCR, while the TCRdb copy is restricted to in-frame clones and leaves out a portion. This repertoire shows about 150,000 clones, 94% found once; its top ten account for 1.3%. The germline V gene has CDR1 MNHEY and CDR2 SMNVEV (reference sequence). Trimming pared 5 bases from V and 7 bases from J, leaving 15 bases between. This CDR3 has 15 amino acids. The TCR originated in an adult in good health. The material was peripheral blood, obtained on day 0 of AZD1222 vaccination. The chain combines TRBV27 with TRBJ1-6; D is possibly TRBD1 (5 bases). The CDR3 protein is CASSILRVGNSPLHF. The CDR3 region has the DNA TGTGCCAGCAGTATCCTCAGGGTTGGGAATTCACCCCTCCACTTT.